What follows describes a single T cell receptor beta chain. Categorization into cohorts depended on clinical history that participants reported. These data originate in a study of blood T cell repertoires in COVID-19. For the study at large: Nucleic acid was either cDNA or gDNA, and it came from T cells, B-cell-depleted T cells, or PBMCs.

Per the germline V gene, CDR1 is SGDLS and CDR2 is YYNGEE. The germline V and J ends were trimmed by 3 bases and 1 base, with 10 bases remaining between them. This CDR3 is built from 14 residues. Sequencing used immunoSEQ multiplex PCR; TCRdb keeps in-frame clones, though not all of them. There are 400,000 or so clones in the sample; 70% to 90% occur only once, and 2% to 2.5% lies in the top ten. V usage is TRBV9 and J usage is TRBJ2-5, with a tentative D call TRBD2 (5 bases). The sequence was obtained from a woman in her thirties or forties with acute COVID-19. Sequences were obtained from PBMCs or T cells enriched from blood (not recorded which). The CDR3 DNA sequence: TGTGCCAGCAGCGATAGTGGACTCCAAGAGACCCAGTACTTC. As protein: CASSDSGLQETQYF.